This T cell receptor beta chain was found in a study of T cell repertoires in cytomegalovirus infection. Study-wide background: An indication of both CMV infection and matching HLA type came from public TCR beta signatures. Study findings and constraints: CMV carriers with the relevant HLA were identified by cumulative public TCR beta family frequency. HLA-C-restricted, CMV-specific TCR beta clonotypes were dominant ex vivo.

The sample holds many counts of this clonotype. The antigen is unknown. MiXCR, run by TCRdb on the reads, gives a single entry per CDR3 protein. This table has 85,000 to 130,000 distinct CDR3 sequences, about 22% appearing once. The sequenced sample was CD8+ T cells from PBMCs. This receptor was identified in a human donor in good health (CMV status not recorded). Some clones in this sample may be carry-over from other donors' samples.

Here the CDR3 reads CASSRGGRAPRNEQFF. CDR3 nucleotides: TGTGCCAGCAGCCGGGGCGGGAGGGCACCGAGGAATGAGCAGTTCTTC. This chain links TRBV11-2 with TRBJ2-1, with TRBD2 matching over 9 bases. The CDR3 contains 16 residues. The germline V gene encodes CDR1 SGHAT and CDR2 FQNNGV. V trimming: 5 bases; J trimming: 7 bases; junction bases outside the gene matches: 12.